The entry below describes one T cell receptor beta chain. CDR3 length: 14 residues. From germline, CDR1 is SGHRS and CDR2 YFSETQ. Germline trimming cut 2 bases from V and 6 bases from J; bases unmatched to any gene: 5. These data originate in a study of blood T cell repertoires in COVID-19. Overall study context: From T cells, B-cell-depleted T cells, or PBMCs came the material, which was cDNA or gDNA.

Repertoires were generated with immunoSEQ multiplex PCR, while TCRdb's copy carries only in-frame clones and drops some. Here the sample spans about 80,000 clones, approximately 80% being singletons. Sequencing used peripheral blood. The sequence derives from a man older than 75 with acute or convalescent COVID-19. The chain links TRBV5-1 to TRBJ1-2; 9 nucleotides line up with TRBD1. The CDR3 DNA sequence: TGCGCCAGCAGCTTAGGACAGGGGCCCCATGGCTACACCTTC. Its protein is CASSLGQGPHGYTF. Together with reference TRBV5-1 and TRBJ1-2, the CDR3 gives the full variable domain: KAGVTQTPRYLIKTRGQQVTLSCSPISGHRSVSWYQQTPGQGLQFLFEYFSETQRNKGNFPGRFSGRQFSNSRSEMNVSTLELGDSALYLCASSLGQGPHGYTFGSGTRLTVV.